This T cell receptor (beta chain) derives from a study of blood T cell repertoires in COVID-19. At the level of the study: Some COVID-19 samples were acute and others convalescent; all came from the United States, Italy and Spain. T cells, B-cell-depleted T cells, or PBMCs provided the cDNA or gDNA that served as material.

The trim removed 7 bases at V and 6 bases at J, leaving 11 bases unmatched. In germline, CDR1 is GTSNPN, CDR2 SVGIG (reference sequence). CDR3 length: 13 amino acids. Per the study methods: Amplifying reference gene primers gave estimates of nucleated cell counts. The repertoire was sequenced with immunoSEQ multiplex PCR; TCRdb's copy has only in-frame clones and lacks some. That table gives V, J and clone size, and the DNA gave D and trimming. The sample holds tens of thousands of clones, around 88% seen once. The sequence was obtained from a human donor in a cohort sampled during active COVID-19. Sample: peripheral blood. The chain carries TRBV30 and TRBJ1-2; TRBD1 matches at 7 bases. CDR3 nucleotide sequence: TGTGCCTCCTTTCTTGACAGGGTTCATGGCTACACCTTC. This translates into CASFLDRVHGYTF.